Sequencing of this T cell receptor (beta chain) was carried out in a study of OX40 agonist ivuxolimab in advanced cancers. For the study at large: Ivuxolimab, an agonist antibody against OX40 (CD134), was given to patients. The study, taken as a whole, reports: A proportion of nonresponders additionally exhibited low normalized T-cell clonal expansion.

V shed 4 bases and J shed 9 bases, with 9 bases lying between them. The CDR3 runs to 12 residues. Germline CDR1 SGHVS, CDR2 FNYEAQ. The table lists this clone with a few counts. What it recognizes is unknown. This table comes from immunoSEQ multiplex PCR, and its TCRdb copy is limited to in-frame clones, with some not included. This sample has about 70,000 clones, with approximately 90% found just once. Sequencing was performed on CD4+ or CD8+ T cells sorted from blood, taken in a trial of the OX40 agonist ivuxolimab. The gene calls are TRBV7-6 and TRBJ2-2; D gene ambiguous. This sequence was found in an adult with an advanced solid tumor such as melanoma, head and neck, liver or kidney cancer. The DNA of the CDR3 is TGTGCCAGCAGCTACGACCGGAGGGAGCTGTTTTTT. It codes for CASSYDRRELFF.